This T cell receptor beta chain was sequenced in a study of CD8+ T cells in alopecia areata. This clone has only a few counts. Peripheral blood samples and lesional scalp punch biopsies were obtained from alopecia areata patients. It was from PBMCs that CD4+ and CD8+ T cells were sorted. The V segment lost 5 bases and the J segment 6 bases; nucleotides outside the gene matches: 10. CDR3 length: 15 residues. Germline V gene sequence: CDR1 SQVTM, CDR2 ANQGSEA. The sequencing template was cDNA reverse transcribed from extracted RNA. Clones were read by immunoSEQ multiplex PCR, and TCRdb kept only the in-frame ones, dropping some. The sample holds 150,000 to 200,000 clones, almost 65% seen once.

The chain joins TRBV29-1 to TRBJ2-4; 10 bases line up with TRBD1. Here the sequenced sample was CD4+ T cells sorted from blood, taken at week 0. The TCR originated in a human donor with alopecia areata. In DNA form, the CDR3 reads TGCAGCGTTCCCGGGACAGGGGTGAACGGAAACATTCAGTACTTC. This gives the protein CSVPGTGVNGNIQYF.